This record looks at one T cell receptor (beta chain) sequence and its context. Per the authors' pipeline: Estimation of nucleated cell counts relied on the amplification of reference gene primers. Sequencing was performed with immunoSEQ multiplex PCR; in TCRdb, only in-frame clones are kept and a portion is missing. That table furnishes V, J and clone size, whereas the DNA furnished D and trimming. The sample includes just over 150,000 clones, approximately 92% seen only once; the top ten take 15%. Germline loops: CDR1 MNHEY, CDR2 SMNVEV (reference sequence). V shed 4 bases and J shed 4 bases, with 11 bases lying between them. The CDR3 runs 13 residues. The sample originates from a study of blood T cell repertoires in COVID-19. Study at large: Some COVID-19 samples were acute and others convalescent; all came from the United States, Italy and Spain. T cells, B-cell-depleted T cells, or PBMCs provided the cDNA or gDNA that served as material.

The sequence was obtained from a woman aged 40 to 50 with acute or convalescent COVID-19. The sequencing sample was made of peripheral blood. The chain employs TRBV27 and TRBJ2-7, with D hard to call. Here the CDR3 DNA reads TGTGCCAGCAGTTCATCGGTCGGTTACGAGCAGTACTTC. Its protein product is CASSSSVGYEQYF.